This TCR beta chain was obtained from a study of OX40 agonist ivuxolimab in advanced cancers. Study details: Intravenous ivuxolimab at 0.01 to 10 mg/kg was given to patients every 2 weeks.

Germline assignment: CDR1 PRHDT and CDR2 FYEKMQ (reference sequence). This CDR3 spans 14 amino acids. The V and J ends lost 3 bases and 1 base respectively, with 10 bases between them. Using immunoSEQ multiplex PCR, the repertoire was profiled, and TCRdb retains in-frame clones only, with some absent. This sample has some 76,000 clones; 93% occur once, and the top ten carry 6.2%. To note about this clone: Its antigen is not known.

Broader study findings: Mean expanded clone counts were higher in CD8+ than CD4+ T cells. Antigen specificity was not determined for the expanded peripheral T cells.

The specimen comprised CD4+ or CD8+ T cells sorted from blood, sampled in a trial of the OX40 agonist ivuxolimab. This receptor was identified in an adult with an advanced solid tumor such as melanoma, head and neck, liver or kidney cancer. The rearrangement joins TRBV13 to TRBJ2-7; tentative D call: TRBD1 (6 bases). For the CDR3, the DNA is TGTGCCAGCAGCTTTCGGGACAAGTCCTACGAGCAGTACTTC. Its translation is CASSFRDKSYEQYF.